The entry below describes one T cell receptor (beta chain). This clonotype came up a few times. Its antigen specificity is not known. No qualities accompany the bases; no much larger clone lies one base away. This record comes from a study of patients and donors after allogeneic stem cell transplantation (dated by TCRdb to 2020 to 2021). Library creation used RT-PCR. Data came from a NextSeq 550. TCRdb applied fastp at Q25 and MiXCR to the public reads, then kept only in-frame beta chains. A single entry per CDR3 protein holds the most common genes and DNA from its merged rows. For this sample there are more than 850,000 distinct CDR3 sequences; over 15% appear just once. 6% of the sample is in the top ten clones. CDR1 is given as SQVTM and CDR2 as ANQGSEA, both from the germline V gene. V and J lose 6 bases and 4 bases, and a span of 14 bases separates them. The CDR3 runs 13 amino acids, cysteine and phenylalanine included. This entry keeps only the CDR3 DNA: 39 bases, framed from base 1.

The chain couples TRBV29-1 to TRBJ2-3; TRBD2 is perhaps the D gene, given 5 matching bases. This TCR was sampled from a human donor who was either an allogeneic HSCT recipient or a stem cell or donor lymphocyte infusion donor (not recorded which). It is not recorded whose cells these are; they may come from a transplant donor. Sequencing used blood, either unsorted or a sorted T cell fraction (not recorded which). The sequenced DNA: TGCAGCGTAGGGCCCGGGAACGCAGATACGCAGTATTTT. Its amino acids are CSVGPGNADTQYF.